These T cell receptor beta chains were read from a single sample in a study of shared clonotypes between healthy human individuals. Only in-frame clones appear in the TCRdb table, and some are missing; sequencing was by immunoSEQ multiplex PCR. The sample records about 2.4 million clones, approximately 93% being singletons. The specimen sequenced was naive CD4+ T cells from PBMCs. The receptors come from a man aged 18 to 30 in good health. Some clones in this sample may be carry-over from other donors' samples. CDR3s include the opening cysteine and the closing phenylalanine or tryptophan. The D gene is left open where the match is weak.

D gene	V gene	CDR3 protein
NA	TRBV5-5	CASSFRGGPPSEQFF
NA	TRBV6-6	CASSPYNGYTF
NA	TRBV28	CASRRASPGNTIYF
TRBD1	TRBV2	CASREDRGRIETQYF
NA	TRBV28	CASWTGTVNTGELFF
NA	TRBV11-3	CASSLENRVQQFF
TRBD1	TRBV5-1	CASSLIGRGQETQYF
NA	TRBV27	CASSPTRDGLFNYGYTF
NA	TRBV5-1	CASSLQTSTDTQYF
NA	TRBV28	CASRDNNQPQHF
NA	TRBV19	CASMRGGSGSYGYTF
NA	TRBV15	CATSREVGGEGKGTQYF
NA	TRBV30	CAWSVVQGIGGYTF
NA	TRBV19	CASSTTATNEKLFF
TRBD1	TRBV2	CASRPGGIYNEQFF
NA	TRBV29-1	CSVASYEANTGELFF
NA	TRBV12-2	CASRLSGGRGHTQYF
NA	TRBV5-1	CASSYSDSLEAFF
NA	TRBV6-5	CASRAPTVTGNTIYF
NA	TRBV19	CASSMGTGRLPQSGQPQHF
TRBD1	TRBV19	CASSISGQGNQPQHF
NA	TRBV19	CASSTGVPGYEQYF
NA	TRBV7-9	CASRGVGSRKAGELFF
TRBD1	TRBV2	CASSEWDRNQPQHF
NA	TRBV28	CASSFGGAVGEKLFF
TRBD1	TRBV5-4	CASSPGTGKGSYEQYF
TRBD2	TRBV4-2	CASSHRLREGLEQETQYF
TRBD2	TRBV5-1	CASSPLAGGPYEQYF
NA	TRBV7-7	CASSLGSSPLTDTQYF
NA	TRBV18	CASSPHGYGYTF
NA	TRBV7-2	CASSLGGTMYGYTF
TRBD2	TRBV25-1	CASGEGGVAGALGEQYF
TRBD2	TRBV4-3	CASSQDSLAGSTDTQYF
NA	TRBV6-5	CASSRNIDFAEAFF
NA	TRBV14	CASSQVRNTEAFF
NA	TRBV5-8	CASFWDIQNEKLFF
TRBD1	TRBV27	CASSEGQIQETQYF
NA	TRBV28	CASSPQRYEQYF
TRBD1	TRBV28	CASYRQGRETQYF
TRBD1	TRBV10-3	CAIRQGAVVYGYTF
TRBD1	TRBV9	CASSATGTGGYEQYF
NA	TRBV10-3	CAISAAGVSNQPQHF
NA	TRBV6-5	CASSYSRGNYGYTF
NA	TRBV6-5	CASSPPGTDTQYF
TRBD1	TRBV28	CASTPLGARGQETQYF
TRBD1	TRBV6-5	CASSYLRQGRWPEAFF
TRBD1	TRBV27	CASSPYRGRWNQPQHF
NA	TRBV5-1	CASSMDLENYGFTF
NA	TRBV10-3	CAISEGSGSYEQYF
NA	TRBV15	CATSRDRHRRFSDTQYF
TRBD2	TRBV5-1	CASSSGGLAGDTQYF
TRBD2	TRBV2	CASNPSGAYNEQFF
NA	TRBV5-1	CASSRRGNTGELFF
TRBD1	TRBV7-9	CASSLGQGRTNEKLFF
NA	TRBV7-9	CASSLQGRTEAFF